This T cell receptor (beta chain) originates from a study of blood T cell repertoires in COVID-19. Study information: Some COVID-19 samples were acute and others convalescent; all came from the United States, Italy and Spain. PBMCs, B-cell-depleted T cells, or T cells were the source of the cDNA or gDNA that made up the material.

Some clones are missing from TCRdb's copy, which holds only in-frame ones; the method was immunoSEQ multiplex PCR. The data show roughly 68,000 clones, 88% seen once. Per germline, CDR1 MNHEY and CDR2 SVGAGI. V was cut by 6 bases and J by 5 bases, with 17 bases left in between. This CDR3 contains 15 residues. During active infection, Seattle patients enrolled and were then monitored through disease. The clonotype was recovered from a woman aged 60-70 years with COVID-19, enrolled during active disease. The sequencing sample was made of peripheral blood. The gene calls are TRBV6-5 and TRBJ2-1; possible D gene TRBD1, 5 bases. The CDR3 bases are TGTGCCAGCAGACGAGCCCAGGGTAGCCACAATGAGCAGTTCTTC. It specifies CASRRAQGSHNEQFF.